This TCR beta chain was recorded in a study of blood T cell repertoires in COVID-19. Study-level information: Samples of COVID-19 (acute and convalescent) were obtained from the United States, Italy and Spain. Nucleic acid was either cDNA or gDNA, and it came from T cells, B-cell-depleted T cells, or PBMCs.

The CDR3 is made up of 15 amino acids. The germline CDR1 and CDR2 sequences are SGHTA and FQGNSA. The J segment lost 2 bases and the V segment lost 6 bases, leaving 7 bases of the junction unmatched. Methods used by the authors: Amplified reference gene primers provided the basis for estimating nucleated cell counts. The table came from immunoSEQ multiplex PCR; TCRdb's copy has only in-frame clones and leaves some out. From that table come the V and J calls and clone size; the DNA was used to work out D and trimming. This sample carries 60,000 to 70,000 clones, about 81% of them seen once, and the ten largest clones take more than 15%.

The sequencing input was peripheral blood. The V call is TRBV7-2, the J call TRBJ2-5, with 9 bases aligning to TRBD2. The source of this sequence is a man at least 80 years old with acute or convalescent COVID-19. The CDR3 loop reads CASSKGLARQETQYF. For the CDR3, the DNA is TGTGCCAGCAGTAAAGGACTAGCGCGACAAGAGACCCAGTACTTC.